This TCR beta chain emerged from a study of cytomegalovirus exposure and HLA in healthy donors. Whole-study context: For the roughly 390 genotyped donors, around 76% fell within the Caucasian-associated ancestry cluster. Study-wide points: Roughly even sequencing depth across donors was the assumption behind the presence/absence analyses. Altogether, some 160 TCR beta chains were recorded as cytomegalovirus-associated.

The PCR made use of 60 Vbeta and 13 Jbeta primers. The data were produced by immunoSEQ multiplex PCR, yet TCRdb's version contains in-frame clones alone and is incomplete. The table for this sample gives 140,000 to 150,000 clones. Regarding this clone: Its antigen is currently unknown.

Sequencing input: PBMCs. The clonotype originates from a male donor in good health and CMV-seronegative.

The CDR3 DNA reads as TGTGCCAGCAGCCCCCAAATACAGGGGAACAATGAGCAGTTCTTC. Translating gives CASSPQIQGNNEQFF. The chain combines TRBV7-2 with TRBJ2-1; 7 bases map to TRBD1. The CDR3 totals 15 residues. V was pared by 5 bases and J by 5 bases, with 9 bases of the junction left unmatched. Germline V gives CDR1 SGHTA, CDR2 FQGNSA.